This T cell receptor beta chain was recovered during a study of blood T cell repertoires in COVID-19. As for the study in general: The United States, Italy and Spain provided the acute and convalescent COVID-19 samples. In each case, the material was cDNA or gDNA derived from T cells, B-cell-depleted T cells, or PBMCs.

TCRdb's table, derived via immunoSEQ multiplex PCR, lists solely in-frame clones and lacks some. Of about 210,000 clones listed, approximately 84% are singletons. Sequencing was carried out using peripheral blood. This receptor was obtained from a woman aged 50 to 60 with active or convalescent COVID-19.

The CDR3 loop reads CASSGQPNTGELFF. In DNA form, the CDR3 reads TGTGCCAGCAGCGGACAGCCGAACACCGGGGAGCTGTTTTTT. J is TRBJ2-2 and V is TRBV6-4, with D maybe TRBD1 (6 bases). The germline CDR1 and CDR2 sequences are MRHNA and SNTAGT. Deletions cut 6 bases from V and 0 bases from J, with 8 bases between. This CDR3 has 14 amino acids.